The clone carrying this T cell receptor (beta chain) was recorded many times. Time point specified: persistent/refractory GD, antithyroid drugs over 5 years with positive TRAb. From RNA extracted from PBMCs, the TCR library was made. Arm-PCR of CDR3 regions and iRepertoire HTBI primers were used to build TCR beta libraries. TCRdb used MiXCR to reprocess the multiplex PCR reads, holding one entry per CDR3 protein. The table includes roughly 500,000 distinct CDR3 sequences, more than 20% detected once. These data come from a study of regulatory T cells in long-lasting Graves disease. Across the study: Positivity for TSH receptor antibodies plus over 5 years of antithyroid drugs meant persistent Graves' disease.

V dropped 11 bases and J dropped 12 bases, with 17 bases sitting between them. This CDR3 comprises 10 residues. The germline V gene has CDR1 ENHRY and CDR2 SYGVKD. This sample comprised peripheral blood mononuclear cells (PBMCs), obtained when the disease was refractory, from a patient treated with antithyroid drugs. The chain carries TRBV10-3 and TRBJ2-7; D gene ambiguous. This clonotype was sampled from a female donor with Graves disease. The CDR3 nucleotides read TGTGCCTCACGAAGGGCGCCGGGGTACTTC. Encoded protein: CASRRAPGYF.